This entry concerns a single T cell receptor beta chain. The antigen it recognizes is unknown. No base quality values were provided; no much bigger clone lies one nucleotide off. CDR1 SNHLY and CDR2 FYNNEI were looked up in the germline V gene. Taken from cysteine to phenylalanine, the CDR3 has 14 residues. The kept DNA is CDR3 alone, 42 bases in frame from the first base. From V the trimming removes 6 bases and from J it removes 7 bases, while the gene matches leave 3 bases of the junction unaccounted for. The CDR3 regions of human TCRbeta chains were analyzed by immunosequencing. The source study handled its data this way. Repertoire TCRs were matched against a reference library of SARS-CoV-2-specific TCRs generated with the MIRA antigen-specificity platform. Breadth was defined as the fraction of unique TCRs that were SARS-CoV-2-associated. Depth was defined as the fraction of total T cells that were SARS-CoV-2-associated. Using the MIRA data, each spike-specific TCR was mapped to the spike region that the TCR reacts to and placed in a CD4 or CD8 class. Log10-transformed breadth and depth values were compared by one-way ANOVA with Sidak's multiple comparisons tests. Here the immuneACCESS table is served through TCRdb, limited to in-frame sequences with V and J called. Missing clones are a known gap in these copies; in checked studies unresolved V genes cover under half, and the rest lacks a known reason. The V and J calls and the clone size are those of that table, but D and trimming were determined from the DNA. The sample contains 90,000 to 120,000 clones, about nine tenths of them found a single time. About 4.5% of the sample belongs to the ten largest clones.

The time point label of this sample denotes: baseline before first vaccination. The vaccinee samples were drawn from two UK trials, COV001 and COV002, one of which was a single-blind randomized controlled phase 2/3 trial testing AZD1222 (ChAdOx1 nCoV-19) in healthy adults. Trial participant PBMC samples were collected at day 0 and day 28 after the second dose for TCRbeta chain sequencing. The data were taken from a study of T cell responses to AZD1222 COVID-19 vaccine (dated by TCRdb to the early 2020s). In terms of the full investigation: AZD1222 recipients whose second dose came at about 4 weeks and those whose second dose came at about 12 weeks were combined into one group, since spike-specific TCR depth and breadth did not differ between the two schedules. Trial participants were enrolled by age into subgroups of 18-55, 56-69 and 70-plus years, and about 150, 27 and 61 TCR-sequenced participants, respectively, were included in these subgroups. A total of more than 230 trial participants underwent TCR sequencing, of whom 207 had received two doses of AZD1222 and roughly 26 had received two doses of the MenACWY control vaccine. Results and caveats for the whole study, not just this receptor: Vaccine-associated CD4 TCRs spanned the whole spike protein, with dominant responses in regions 160-218 and 743-854. In the small 56-69-year group, the increase in depth fell short of significance, most likely because of low power. Because no day 14 peak-response samples were available, the repertoires could be characterized only after the peak T cell response. A significant rise in spike-specific TCR breadth and depth was observed after two AZD1222 doses relative to day 0 and relative to MenACWY recipients. Participants were mostly white British and included more females than males, and it was suggested by the authors that clonal diversity may have been underestimated. Only five to seven AZD1222 recipients were SARS-CoV-2 seropositive at baseline, limiting conclusions about previously exposed vaccinees. Reportedly, almost half of the unique spike-specific TCRs recognized epitopes lying outside the regions that are mutated in the B.1.351 and B.1.1.7 variants.

This sequence originates from an adult in good health. The chain uses TRBV2 and TRBJ2-1, and TRBD2 aligns with 13 junction nucleotides. The sequences come from peripheral blood, collected on day 0 of AZD1222 vaccination. For the CDR3, the sequence is CASRGLAGSNEQFF. The nucleotides read TGTGCCAGCAGGGGACTAGCGGGAAGTAATGAGCAGTTCTTC.